Listed here are 3 T cell receptor beta chains from one sample, sequenced in a study of blood T cell repertoires in COVID-19. Sequencing was performed with immunoSEQ multiplex PCR; in TCRdb, only in-frame clones are kept and a portion is missing. The data show roughly 250,000 clones, with 65% to 85% seen just once and approximately 5.7% held by the top ten. The source material was peripheral blood. These receptors were collected from a human donor in a cohort sampled during active COVID-19.

The chain recombines TRBV5-5 with TRBJ1-1; the D is unclear. There are 14 residues in the CDR3. Trimming took 0 bases from V and 6 from J, leaving 12 bases between them. Germline loops: CDR1 SGHKS, CDR2 YYEKEE (reference sequence). The CDR3 loop is CASSLVRGPAEAFF. As DNA, the CDR3 is TGTGCCAGCAGCTTGGTGCGAGGGCCAGCTGAAGCTTTCTTT.

This chain connects TRBV7-8 to TRBJ1-5; TRBD1 agrees at 9 bases. Losses at the gene ends were 3 bases for V and 6 bases for J; bases not matched to a gene: 15. CDR1 is SGHVS and CDR2 is FQNEAQ in the germline V gene. The CDR3 covers 18 residues. The DNA for the CDR3 is TGTGCCAGCAGCTTCATGGGACAGGGAGGAGGTAGGGGTCAGCCCCAGCATTTT. Its protein is CASSFMGQGGGRGQPQHF.

The chain uses TRBV19 and TRBJ2-5; D gene unclear. Per germline, CDR1 LNHDA and CDR2 SQIVND (reference sequence). V was trimmed by 2 bases and J by 1 base, leaving 5 bases between them. The CDR3 length is 13 residues. As DNA, the CDR3 is TGTGCCAGTAGTATAACAGCCCAAGAGACCCAGTACTTC. It translates to CASSITAQETQYF.